A single sample gave rise to the 27 T cell receptor beta chains below, sequenced in a study of OX40 agonist ivuxolimab in advanced cancers. The data were produced by immunoSEQ multiplex PCR, yet TCRdb's version contains in-frame clones alone and is incomplete. Of nearly 110,000 clones in the sample, about nine tenths were seen once. The sample here was CD4+ or CD8+ T cells sorted from blood, taken in a trial of the OX40 agonist ivuxolimab. The receptors originated from an adult with an advanced solid tumor such as melanoma, head and neck, liver or kidney cancer.

This clone was detected only once. CDR3 loop: CAWRGTGGFGNTIYF. CDR3 coding DNA: TGTGCCTGGAGGGGGACAGGGGGTTTTGGAAACACCATATATTTT. The chain couples TRBV30 to TRBJ1-3; 11 bases agree with TRBD1. The CDR3 sequence is 15 residues long. CDR1 GTSNPN and CDR2 SVGIG come from the germline V gene (reference sequence). V was pared by 3 bases and J by 3 bases, with 4 bases of the junction left unmatched.

This chain joins TRBV27 and TRBJ1-5; 12 bases are a match to TRBD1. V lost 5 bases to trimming and J lost 0 bases; unmatched junction nucleotides: 11. CDR3 length equals 19 residues. Per the germline V gene, CDR1 is MNHEY and CDR2 is SMNVEV (reference sequence). Written as DNA, the CDR3 is TGTGCCAGCAGTCTAGGTTCGGGACAGGGGGCTCATAGCAATCAGCCCCAGCATTTT. It specifies CASSLGSGQGAHSNQPQHF.

The sample holds a few counts of this clone. The chain links TRBV15 to TRBJ2-3, with D unclear. Germline assignment: CDR1 LNHNV and CDR2 YYDKDF (reference sequence). Trimming removed 0 bases at V and 2 bases at J, with 9 bases between. The CDR3 sequence is 15 residues long. The DNA for the CDR3 is TGTGCCACCAGCAGAGATAAAGTATCCACAGATACGCAGTATTTT. Translated: CATSRDKVSTDTQYF.

V usage is TRBV7-2 and J usage is TRBJ2-2; D is undetermined. V was cut by 4 bases and J by 9 bases, with 6 bases left in between. The CDR3 has 11 amino acids. CDR1 is SGHTA and CDR2 is FQGNSA in the germline V gene. The CDR3: CASSSTRELFF. The CDR3 coding sequence is TGTGCCAGCAGCTCGACACGGGAGCTGTTTTTT.

The chain joins TRBV7-8 to TRBJ2-7; TRBD1 matches at 8 bases. Germline CDR1 is SGHVS and CDR2 is FQNEAQ. The CDR3 has 16 amino acids. V trimming: 6 bases; J trimming: 4 bases; junction bases outside the gene matches: 14. CDR3 region: CASSVSGTGGRYEQYF. In DNA, the CDR3 is TGTGCCAGCAGTGTATCCGGGACAGGAGGGAGGTACGAGCAGTACTTC.

The chain uses TRBV19 and TRBJ2-7; 9 positions match TRBD1. V trimming: 6 bases; J trimming: 0 bases; junction bases outside the gene matches: 3. Germline V lookup: CDR1 LNHDA, CDR2 SQIVND (reference sequence). The CDR3 extends over 14 amino acids. The CDR3 DNA sequence: TGTGCCAGTAGACAGGACAGGGGCTCCTACGAGCAGTACTTC. This translates into CASRQDRGSYEQYF.

This chain links TRBV30 with TRBJ2-1; D possibly corresponds to TRBD1 (6 bases). This CDR3 region has 12 residues. Germline V lookup: CDR1 GTSNPN, CDR2 SVGIG (reference sequence). V lost 2 bases and J lost 10, with 12 bases in between. The CDR3 sequence is CAWSKTGLEQFF. The DNA for the CDR3 is TGTGCCTGGAGTAAAACAGGGTTGGAGCAGTTCTTC.

This chain uses TRBV19 with TRBJ1-2; 7 nucleotides align to TRBD1. The CDR3 extends over 13 amino acids. V was pared by 5 bases and J by 7 bases, with 7 bases of the junction left unmatched. The V gene's germline CDR1 is LNHDA and CDR2 SQIVND (reference sequence). The CDR3 region has the DNA TGTGCCAGTAGTGAGGGACAGCTCCGTGGCTACACCTTC. This encodes CASSEGQLRGYTF. Variable domain in full (rest from reference TRBV19 and TRBJ1-2): DGGITQSPKYLFRKEGQNVTLSCEQNLNHDAMYWYRQDPGQGLRLIYYSQIVNDFQKGDIAEGYSVSREKKESFPLTVTSAQKNPTAFYLCASSEGQLRGYTFGSGTRLTVV.

The chain uses TRBV10-1 and TRBJ1-1; possible D gene TRBD1, 5 bases. The germline V gene has CDR1 WNHNN and CDR2 SYGVQD (reference sequence). This CDR3 region has 12 residues. V was clipped by 6 bases and J by 10 bases, with 15 bases between them. The CDR3 nucleotides are TGCGCCAGCAGCCAAGGAGCTGGGGGAGCTTTCTTT. Encoded protein: CASSQGAGGAFF.

This sequence joins TRBV7-2 and TRBJ1-2; possible D gene TRBD1, 5 bases. Trimming removed 1 base from V and 8 bases from J, with 11 bases in between. Germline V gene lookup returns CDR1 SGHTA and CDR2 FQGNSA. There are 13 residues in the CDR3. The CDR3 is CASSLGGRSGYTF. CDR3 sequence (DNA): TGTGCCAGCAGCTTAGGGGGCAGGAGCGGCTACACCTTC. The variable domain in full, completed from reference TRBV7-2 and TRBJ1-2, reads GAGVSQSPSNKVTEKGKDVELRCDPISGHTALYWYRQSLGQGLEFLIYFQGNSAPDKSGLPSDRFSAERTGGSVSTLTIQRTQQEDSAVYLCASSLGGRSGYTFGSGTRLTVV.

The chain couples TRBV10-2 to TRBJ1-1; no reliable D call. The V gene lost 2 bases and the J gene lost 6 bases, with 13 bases spanning the gap. Germline values: CDR1 WSHSY, CDR2 SAAADI. The CDR3 loop spans 14 amino acids. In DNA form, the CDR3 reads TGCGCCAGCAGTGAGCAGACCCGAGGCGCTGAAGCTTTCTTT. Protein product: CASSEQTRGAEAFF.

This clone was seen just once. This chain connects TRBV4-3 to TRBJ1-6, with D perhaps TRBD1 (6 bases). Trimming stripped 0 bases from V and 10 bases from J, with 13 bases between. The CDR3 covers 15 residues. Germline CDR1 LGHNA, CDR2 YSLEER. The CDR3 sequence is CASSQDYGGPSPLHF. The CDR3 bases are TGCGCCAGCAGCCAAGATTATGGGGGCCCCTCACCCCTCCACTTT.

V is TRBV6-5 and J is TRBJ2-5; maybe TRBD1 (7 bases). The CDR3 has 13 amino acids. The V gene's germline CDR1 is MNHEY and CDR2 SVGAGI. Trimming removed 8 bases at V and 4 bases at J, with 14 bases between. CDR3 bases: TGTGCCAGCGGGCAGGGGGGACGAGAGACCCAGTACTTC. It yields the protein CASGQGGRETQYF.

Only one count was recorded for this clone. This chain connects TRBV7-2 to TRBJ1-5; maybe TRBD1 (5 bases). Trimming shortened V by 7 bases and J by 1 base, and 14 bases separated the two germline ends. The CDR3 is 15 amino acids. Germline V gene sequence: CDR1 SGHTA, CDR2 FQGNSA. The CDR3 region is CASTAGEWSNQPQHF. The DNA for the CDR3 is TGTGCCAGCACGGCGGGGGAATGGAGCAATCAGCCCCAGCATTTT.

This clone showed up just once. The CDR3 DNA is TGTGCCAGCAGCTACCTCGGGGGGCCCACAGATACGCAGTATTTT. Amino acids: CASSYLGGPTDTQYF. This chain joins TRBV11-2 and TRBJ2-3, with D possibly being TRBD2 (7 bases). The germline V and J ends were trimmed by 4 bases and 2 bases, with 13 bases remaining between them. The CDR3 covers 15 residues. Germline-derived CDR1 and CDR2 are SGHAT and FQNNGV. Based on the CDR3 plus reference TRBV11-2 and TRBJ2-3, the full variable domain is EAGVAQSPRYKIIEKRQSVAFWCNPISGHATLYWYQQILGQGPKLLIQFQNNGVVDDSQLPKDRFSAERLKGVDSTLKIQPAKLEDSAVYLCASSYLGGPTDTQYFGPGTRLTVL.

This chain uses TRBV7-9 with TRBJ2-1; 13 nucleotides match TRBD2. This CDR3 contains 16 residues. Germline values: CDR1 SEHNR, CDR2 FQNEAQ (reference sequence). V lost 3 bases, J lost 6 bases, and 5 bases stayed unmatched. The CDR3 sequence: CASSLSGLAGVNEQFF. The CDR3 DNA sequence: TGTGCCAGCAGCTTGTCCGGACTAGCGGGGGTCAATGAGCAGTTCTTC.

The sample holds one count of this clone. The rearrangement links TRBV6-6 to TRBJ2-7; maybe TRBD1 (5 bases). The V gene's germline CDR1 is MNHNY and CDR2 SVGAGI (reference sequence). The CDR3 length is 15 residues. V dropped 4 bases and J dropped 6 bases, with 19 bases sitting between them. CDR3 protein: CASSSHARLGAEQYF. In DNA, the CDR3 is TGTGCCAGCAGTTCTCACGCCAGACTTGGGGCCGAGCAGTACTTC.

This clone was recorded once. V gene TRBV4-3 combines with J gene TRBJ1-2; tentatively, D is TRBD1 (6 bases). V was clipped by 4 bases and J by 4 bases, with 10 bases between them. The length of the CDR3 is 13 residues. Looked up from germline, CDR1 is LGHNA and CDR2 is YSLEER. The CDR3 bases are TGCGCCAGCAGCCGCGGGGGCAGCTATGGCTACACCTTC. Its protein product is CASSRGGSYGYTF.

The chain carries TRBV5-6 and TRBJ1-2, with D possibly TRBD1 on 5 matching bases. Trimming removed 4 bases from V and 8 bases from J, with 9 bases in between. CDR1 and CDR2 from the germline V gene are SGHDT and YYEEEE. CDR3 length: 11 amino acids. CDR3 protein: CASSRGRGYTF. CDR3 DNA sequence: TGTGCCAGCAGCAGGGGAAGGGGCTACACCTTC.

The V gene is TRBV30, the J gene TRBJ1-4; a weak D match, TRBD1 (6 bases). Germline CDR1 reads GTSNPN; CDR2 reads SVGIG (reference sequence). The CDR3 contains 13 residues. Trimming shortened V by 3 bases and J by 8 bases, and 13 bases separated the two germline ends. The CDR3 region is CAWSPGHGEKLFF. The DNA of the CDR3 is TGTGCCTGGAGCCCGGGACACGGAGAAAAACTGTTTTTT. Together with reference TRBV30 and TRBJ1-4, the CDR3 gives the full variable domain: SQTIHQWPATLVQPVGSPLSLECTVEGTSNPNLYWYRQAAGRGLQLLFYSVGIGQISSEVPQNLSASRPQDRQFILSSKKLLLSDSGFYLCAWSPGHGEKLFFGSGTQLSVL.

This clone was recorded a few times. This chain connects TRBV19 to TRBJ2-1; 10 nucleotides agree with TRBD1. The trim removed 3 bases at V and 7 bases at J, leaving 6 bases unmatched. The CDR3 runs to 15 residues. Germline CDR1 reads LNHDA; CDR2 reads SQIVND (reference sequence). The CDR3 reads CASSIDRGRRNEQFF. CDR3 coding DNA: TGTGCCAGTAGTATCGACAGGGGGCGCCGGAATGAGCAGTTCTTC.

The chain is built from TRBV29-1 and TRBJ2-1; D is ambiguous. Between the trimmed V and J ends, which lost 7 bases and 4 bases, there was a span of 14 bases. CDR1 is SQVTM and CDR2 is ANQGSEA in the germline V gene. The CDR3 is 13 amino acids. This chain's CDR3 is CSAPRQPYNEQFF. In DNA, the CDR3 is TGCAGCGCTCCCCGTCAGCCTTACAATGAGCAGTTCTTC.

CDR3 sequence (DNA): TGTGCCAGCAGCTTGGCGGGACAGCCCAATCAGCCCCAGCATTTT. Translated: CASSLAGQPNQPQHF. This sequence joins TRBV5-6 and TRBJ1-5, with TRBD1 identical over 7 bases. This CDR3 spans 15 amino acids. Germline V CDR1 and CDR2: SGHDT, YYEEEE. Unmatched junction bases numbered 3, after V lost 0 bases and J lost 3 bases. Variable domain in full (rest from reference TRBV5-6 and TRBJ1-5): DAGVTQSPTHLIKTRGQQVTLRCSPKSGHDTVSWYQQALGQGPQFIFQYYEEEERQRGNFPDRFSGHQFPNYSSELNVNALLLGDSALYLCASSLAGQPNQPQHFGDGTRLSIL.

A few counts support this clone. The chain combines TRBV19 with TRBJ1-2; tentative D call: TRBD1 (5 bases). Germline V gives CDR1 LNHDA, CDR2 SQIVND (reference sequence). The CDR3 is made up of 16 amino acids. The ends were cut back, 3 bases at V and 5 bases at J, with 19 bases in the middle. The CDR3 region is CASSMLAVRDPYGYTF. DNA for the CDR3: TGTGCCAGTAGTATGCTCGCCGTAAGGGACCCGTATGGCTACACCTTC.

J is TRBJ1-6 and V is TRBV15, with TRBD1 matching 8 bases. The V gene end was trimmed by 0 bases and the J gene end by 10 bases; junction bases not matched to a gene: 5. The CDR3 totals 15 residues. In germline, CDR1 is LNHNV, CDR2 YYDKDF (reference sequence). The DNA of the CDR3 is TGTGCCACCAGCAGAGATGGACAGGGAGGGTCACCCCTCCACTTT. It is translated as CATSRDGQGGSPLHF.

The chain couples TRBV11-3 to TRBJ2-7; D is perhaps TRBD1 (5 bases). CDR1 and CDR2 from the germline V gene are SGHNT and YENEEA. V gave up 2 bases and J gave up 3 bases, with 11 bases separating them. This CDR3 has 14 residues. The CDR3 loop is CASSLSQGNYEQYF. In nucleotides, the CDR3 is TGTGCCAGCAGCTTAAGTCAGGGTAACTACGAGCAGTACTTC.

The genes are TRBV6-1 and TRBJ1-4; D is undetermined. This CDR3 contains 15 residues. The germline V gene has CDR1 MNHNS and CDR2 SASEGT. Trimming took off 6 bases at V and 8 bases at J, with 19 bases between the two ends. The CDR3 spells CASSDNRILLEKLFF. In nucleotides, the CDR3 is TGTGCCAGCAGCGACAACAGAATTCTCCTAGAAAAACTGTTTTTT.